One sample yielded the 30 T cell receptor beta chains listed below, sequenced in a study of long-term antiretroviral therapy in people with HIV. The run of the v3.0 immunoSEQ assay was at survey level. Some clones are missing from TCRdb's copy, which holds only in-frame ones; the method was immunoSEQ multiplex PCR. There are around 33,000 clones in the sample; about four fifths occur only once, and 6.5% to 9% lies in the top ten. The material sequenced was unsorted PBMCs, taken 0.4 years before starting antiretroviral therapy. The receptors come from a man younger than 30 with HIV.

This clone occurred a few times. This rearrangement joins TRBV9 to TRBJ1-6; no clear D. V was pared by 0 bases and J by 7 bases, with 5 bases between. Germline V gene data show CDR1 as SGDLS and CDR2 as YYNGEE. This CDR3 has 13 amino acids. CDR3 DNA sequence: TGTGCCAGCAGCGTAGGCGTAAATTCACCCCTCCACTTT. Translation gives CASSVGVNSPLHF.

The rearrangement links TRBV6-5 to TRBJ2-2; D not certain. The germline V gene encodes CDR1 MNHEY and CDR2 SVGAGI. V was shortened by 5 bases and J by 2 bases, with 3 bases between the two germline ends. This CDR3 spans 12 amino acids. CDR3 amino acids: CASSLNTGELFF. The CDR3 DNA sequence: TGTGCCAGCAGTCTTAACACCGGGGAGCTGTTTTTT.

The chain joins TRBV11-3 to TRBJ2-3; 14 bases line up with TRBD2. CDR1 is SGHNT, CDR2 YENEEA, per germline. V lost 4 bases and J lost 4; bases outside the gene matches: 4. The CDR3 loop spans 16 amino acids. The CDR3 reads CASSSGLAGVSDTQYF. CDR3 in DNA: TGTGCCAGCAGCTCGGGACTAGCGGGAGTTTCAGATACGCAGTATTTT.

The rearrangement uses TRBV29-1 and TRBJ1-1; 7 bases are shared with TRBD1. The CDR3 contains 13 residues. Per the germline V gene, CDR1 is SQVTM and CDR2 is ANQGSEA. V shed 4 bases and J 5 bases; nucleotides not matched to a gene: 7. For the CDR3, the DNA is TGCAGCGTTGCAGGGGGGACATTGACTGAAGCTTTCTTT. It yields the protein CSVAGGTLTEAFF. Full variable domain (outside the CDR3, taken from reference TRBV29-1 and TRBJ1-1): SAVISQKPSRDICQRGTSLTIQCQVDSQVTMMFWYRQQPGQSLTLIATANQGSEATYESGFVIDKFPISRPNLTFSTLTVSNMSPEDSSIYLCSVAGGTLTEAFFGQGTRLTVV.

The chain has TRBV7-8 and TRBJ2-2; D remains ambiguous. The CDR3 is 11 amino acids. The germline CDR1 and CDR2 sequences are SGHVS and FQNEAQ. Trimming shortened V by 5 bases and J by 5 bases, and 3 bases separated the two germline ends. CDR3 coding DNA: TGTGCCAGCAGCCGAACCGGGGAGCTGTTTTTT. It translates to CASSRTGELFF.

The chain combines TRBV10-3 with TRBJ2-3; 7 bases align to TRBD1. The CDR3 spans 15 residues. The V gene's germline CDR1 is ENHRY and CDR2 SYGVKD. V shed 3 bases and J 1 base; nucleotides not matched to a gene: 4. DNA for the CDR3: TGTGCCATCAGTGATTACGACAGGGGCACAGATACGCAGTATTTT. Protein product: CAISDYDRGTDTQYF.

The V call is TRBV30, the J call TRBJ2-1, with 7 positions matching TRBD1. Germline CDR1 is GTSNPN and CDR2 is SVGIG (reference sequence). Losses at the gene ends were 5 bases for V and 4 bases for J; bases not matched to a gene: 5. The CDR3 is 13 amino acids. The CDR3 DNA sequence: TGTGCCTGGGCCGGACAGGTGTACAATGAGCAGTTCTTC. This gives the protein CAWAGQVYNEQFF. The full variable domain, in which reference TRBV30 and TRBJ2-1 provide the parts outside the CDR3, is SQTIHQWPATLVQPVGSPLSLECTVEGTSNPNLYWYRQAAGRGLQLLFYSVGIGQISSEVPQNLSASRPQDRQFILSSKKLLLSDSGFYLCAWAGQVYNEQFFGPGTRLTVL.

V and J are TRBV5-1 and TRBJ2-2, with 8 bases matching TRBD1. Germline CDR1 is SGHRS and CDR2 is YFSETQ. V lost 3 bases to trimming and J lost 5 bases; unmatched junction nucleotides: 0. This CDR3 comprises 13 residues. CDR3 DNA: TGCGCCAGCAGCTGGACAGGGACCGGGGAGCTGTTTTTT. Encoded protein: CASSWTGTGELFF.

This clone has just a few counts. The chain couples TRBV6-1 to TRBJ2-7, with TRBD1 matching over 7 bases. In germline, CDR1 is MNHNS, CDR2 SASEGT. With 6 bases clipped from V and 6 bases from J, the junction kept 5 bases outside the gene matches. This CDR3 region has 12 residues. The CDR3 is CASRTGTAEQYF. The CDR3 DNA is TGTGCCAGCAGGACCGGGACAGCCGAGCAGTACTTC.

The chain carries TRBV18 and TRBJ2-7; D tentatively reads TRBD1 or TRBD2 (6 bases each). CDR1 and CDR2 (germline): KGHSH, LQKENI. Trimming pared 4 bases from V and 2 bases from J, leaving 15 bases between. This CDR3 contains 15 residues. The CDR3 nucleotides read TGTGCCAGCTCACGGGGGGCGGGGCGGACCTACGAGCAGTACTTC. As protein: CASSRGAGRTYEQYF. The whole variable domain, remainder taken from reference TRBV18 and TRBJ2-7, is NAGVMQNPRHLVRRRGQEARLRCSPMKGHSHVYWYRQLPEEGLKFMVYLQKENIIDESGMPKERFSAEFPKEGPSILRIQQVVRGDSAAYFCASSRGAGRTYEQYFGPGTRLTVT.

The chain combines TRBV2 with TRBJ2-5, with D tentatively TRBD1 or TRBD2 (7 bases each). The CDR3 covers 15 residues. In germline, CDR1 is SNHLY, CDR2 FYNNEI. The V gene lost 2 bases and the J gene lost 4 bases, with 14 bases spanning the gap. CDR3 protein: CASSERSGGGETQYF. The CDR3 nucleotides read TGTGCCAGCAGTGAACGATCAGGGGGGGGAGAGACCCAGTACTTC.

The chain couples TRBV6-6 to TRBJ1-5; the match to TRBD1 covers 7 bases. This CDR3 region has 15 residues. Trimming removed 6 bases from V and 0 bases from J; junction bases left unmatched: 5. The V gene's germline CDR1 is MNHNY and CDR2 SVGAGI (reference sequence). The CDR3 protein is CASSLTGFSNQPQHF. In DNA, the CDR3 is TGTGCCAGCAGCTTGACAGGGTTTAGCAATCAGCCCCAGCATTTT.

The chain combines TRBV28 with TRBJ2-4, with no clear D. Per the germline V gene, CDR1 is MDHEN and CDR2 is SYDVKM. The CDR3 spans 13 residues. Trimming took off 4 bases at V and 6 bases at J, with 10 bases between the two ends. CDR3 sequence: CASSSNYLNIQYF. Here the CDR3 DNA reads TGTGCCAGCAGTTCCAACTACTTAAACATTCAGTACTTC.

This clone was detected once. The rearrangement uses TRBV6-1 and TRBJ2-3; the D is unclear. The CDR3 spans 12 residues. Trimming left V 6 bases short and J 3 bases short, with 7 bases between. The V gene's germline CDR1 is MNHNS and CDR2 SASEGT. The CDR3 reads CASRGVTDTQYF. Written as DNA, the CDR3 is TGTGCCAGCAGGGGTGTGACAGATACGCAGTATTTT.

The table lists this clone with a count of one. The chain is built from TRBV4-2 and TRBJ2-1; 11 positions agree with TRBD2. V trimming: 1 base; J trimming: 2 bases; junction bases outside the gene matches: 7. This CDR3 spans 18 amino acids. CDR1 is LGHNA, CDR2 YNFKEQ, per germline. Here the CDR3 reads CASSQGDPSGGTYNEQFF. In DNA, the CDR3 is TGTGCCAGCAGCCAAGGGGACCCTAGCGGGGGGACCTACAATGAGCAGTTCTTC.

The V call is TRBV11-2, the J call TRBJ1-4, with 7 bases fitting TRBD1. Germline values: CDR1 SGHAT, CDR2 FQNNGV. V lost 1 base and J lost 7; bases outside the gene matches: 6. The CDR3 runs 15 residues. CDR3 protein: CASSLGGRGLEKLFF. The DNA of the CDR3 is TGTGCCAGCAGCTTAGGGGGTAGGGGGCTTGAAAAACTGTTTTTT.

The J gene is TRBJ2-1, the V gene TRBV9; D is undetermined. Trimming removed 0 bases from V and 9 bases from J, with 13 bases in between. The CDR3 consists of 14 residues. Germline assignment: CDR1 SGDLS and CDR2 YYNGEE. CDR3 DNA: TGTGCCAGCAGCGTAGCGAGTAGCAGTAGTGAGCAGTTCTTC. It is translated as CASSVASSSSEQFF.

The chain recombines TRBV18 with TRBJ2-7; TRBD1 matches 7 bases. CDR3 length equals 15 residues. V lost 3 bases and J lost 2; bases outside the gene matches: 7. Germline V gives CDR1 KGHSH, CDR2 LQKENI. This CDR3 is CASSPQGDPAYEQYF. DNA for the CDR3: TGTGCCAGCTCACCCCAGGGGGATCCGGCCTACGAGCAGTACTTC.

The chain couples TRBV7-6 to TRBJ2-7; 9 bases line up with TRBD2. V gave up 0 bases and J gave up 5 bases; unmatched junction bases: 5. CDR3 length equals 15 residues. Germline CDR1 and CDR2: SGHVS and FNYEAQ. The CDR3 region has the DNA TGTGCCAGCAGCTTAGCATTAGCGGGGGCCCACGAGCAGTACTTC. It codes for CASSLALAGAHEQYF.

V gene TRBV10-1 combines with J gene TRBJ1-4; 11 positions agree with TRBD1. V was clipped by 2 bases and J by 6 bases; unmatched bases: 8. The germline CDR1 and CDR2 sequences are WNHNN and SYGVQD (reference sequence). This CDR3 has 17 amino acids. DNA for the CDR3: TGCGCCAGCAGTGAGAATAGGACAGGGGGCGCGGATGAAAAACTGTTTTTT. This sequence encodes CASSENRTGGADEKLFF.

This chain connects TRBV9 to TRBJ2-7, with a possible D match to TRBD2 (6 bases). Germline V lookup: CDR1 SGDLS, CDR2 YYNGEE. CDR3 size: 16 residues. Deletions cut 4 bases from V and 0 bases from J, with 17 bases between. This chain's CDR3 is CASSPRMGRNSYEQYF. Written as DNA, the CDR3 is TGTGCCAGCAGCCCACGGATGGGGAGGAACTCCTACGAGCAGTACTTC.

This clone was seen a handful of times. The CDR3 nucleotides read TGTGCCAGCAGCTTATATACAGGGGAAGAGACCCAGTACTTC. Its protein product is CASSLYTGEETQYF. The chain carries TRBV7-9 and TRBJ2-5; 7 nucleotides match TRBD1. V was clipped by 2 bases and J by 3 bases; unmatched bases: 3. The CDR3 runs to 14 residues. Germline CDR1 and CDR2: SEHNR and FQNEAQ (reference sequence).

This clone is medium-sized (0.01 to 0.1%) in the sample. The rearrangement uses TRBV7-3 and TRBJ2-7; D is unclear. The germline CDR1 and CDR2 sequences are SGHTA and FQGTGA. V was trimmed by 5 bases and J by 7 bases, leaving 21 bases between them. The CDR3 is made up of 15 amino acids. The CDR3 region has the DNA TGTGCCAGCAGCCCTATGGGCAGTGGGGTAGGGGAGCAGTACTTC. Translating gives CASSPMGSGVGEQYF.

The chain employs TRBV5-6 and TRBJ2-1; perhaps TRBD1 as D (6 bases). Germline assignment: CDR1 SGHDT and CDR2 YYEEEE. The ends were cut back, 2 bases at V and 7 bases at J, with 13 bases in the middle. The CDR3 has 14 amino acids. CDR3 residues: CASSLLTGRNEQFF. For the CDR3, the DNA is TGTGCCAGCAGCTTACTGACAGGACGAAATGAGCAGTTCTTC.

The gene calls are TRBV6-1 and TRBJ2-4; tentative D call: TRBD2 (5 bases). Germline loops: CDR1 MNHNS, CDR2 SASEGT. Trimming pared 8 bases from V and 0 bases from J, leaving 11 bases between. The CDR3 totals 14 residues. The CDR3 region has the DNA TGTGCCAGCTCCCGGGGATCAGCCAAAAACATTCAGTACTTC. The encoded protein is CASSRGSAKNIQYF.

In DNA form, the CDR3 reads TGTGCCAGCAGTTACCACACCTCTAATGAAAAACTGTTTTTT. This codes for CASSYHTSNEKLFF. The chain is built from TRBV6-6 and TRBJ1-4; the D is unclear. Trimming removed 2 bases from V and 3 bases from J, with 7 bases in between. The CDR3 loop spans 14 amino acids. The germline gives CDR1 MNHNY, CDR2 SVGAGI (reference sequence).

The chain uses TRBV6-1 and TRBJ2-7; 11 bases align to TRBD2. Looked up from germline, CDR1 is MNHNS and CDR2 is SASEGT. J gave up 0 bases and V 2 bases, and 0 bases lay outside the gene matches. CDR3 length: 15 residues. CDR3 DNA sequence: TGTGCCAGCAGTGAACTAGCGGGGGGCTCCTACGAGCAGTACTTC. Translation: CASSELAGGSYEQYF.

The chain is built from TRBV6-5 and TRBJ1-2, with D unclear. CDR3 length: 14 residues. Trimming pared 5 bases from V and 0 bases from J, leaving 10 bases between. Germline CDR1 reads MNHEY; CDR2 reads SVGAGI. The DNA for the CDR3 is TGTGCCAGCAGTCCAGAAACAGCTAACTATGGCTACACCTTC. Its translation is CASSPETANYGYTF.

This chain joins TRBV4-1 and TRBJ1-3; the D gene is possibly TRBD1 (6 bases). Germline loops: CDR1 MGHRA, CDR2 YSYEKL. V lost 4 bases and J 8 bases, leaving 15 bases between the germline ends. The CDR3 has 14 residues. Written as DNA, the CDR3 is TGCGCCAGCAGCCCCGGACAGAGGTTGCACACCATATATTTT. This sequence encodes CASSPGQRLHTIYF.

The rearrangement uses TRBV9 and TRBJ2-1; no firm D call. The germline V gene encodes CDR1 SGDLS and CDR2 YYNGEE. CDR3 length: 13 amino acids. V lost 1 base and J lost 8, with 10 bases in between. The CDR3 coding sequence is TGTGCCAGCAGCGTAACAAAGCGACATGAGCAGTTCTTC. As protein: CASSVTKRHEQFF. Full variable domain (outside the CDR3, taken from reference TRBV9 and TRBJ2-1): DSGVTQTPKHLITATGQRVTLRCSPRSGDLSVYWYQQSLDQGLQFLIQYYNGEERAKGNILERFSAQQFPDLHSELNLSSLELGDSALYFCASSVTKRHEQFFGPGTRLTVL.